What follows are 25 T cell receptor beta chains derived from one specimen sequenced in a study of radiotherapy plus CTLA-4 blockade in lung cancer. Profiled with immunoSEQ multiplex PCR; TCRdb holds only in-frame clones, not every one. The sample carries about 46,000 clones, approximately 80% recorded once. The specimen comprised peripheral blood, sampled from a patient treated with radiotherapy plus ipilimumab. These receptors were collected from a human donor with non-small cell lung cancer whose response to radiotherapy plus ipilimumab could not be evaluated.

DNA of the CDR3: TGTGCCAGTAGTTATACACAGGGTCGGAACACCATATATTTT. Protein: CASSYTQGRNTIYF. J is TRBJ1-3 and V is TRBV19; tentative D call: TRBD1 (6 bases). Germline CDR1 and CDR2: LNHDA and SQIVND (reference sequence). V lost 5 bases and J 7 bases, leaving 15 bases between the germline ends. This CDR3 contains 14 residues.

The chain combines TRBV29-1 with TRBJ2-1; tentatively, D is TRBD2 (6 bases). Trimming shortened V by 0 bases and J by 5 bases, and 11 bases separated the two germline ends. CDR1 is SQVTM and CDR2 is ANQGSEA in the germline V gene. The CDR3 extends over 14 amino acids. CDR3 DNA: TGCAGCGTTGAAGACCGGGGGTGGGACAATGAGCAGTTCTTC. Amino acids: CSVEDRGWDNEQFF.

The V call is TRBV6-6, the J call TRBJ2-3; a possible D gene is TRBD2 (6 bases). Germline values: CDR1 MNHNY, CDR2 SVGAGI (reference sequence). Between the trimmed V and J ends, which lost 0 bases and 0 bases, there was a span of 10 bases. CDR3 length equals 16 residues. This CDR3 reads CASSYSGTFSTDTQYF. The CDR3 nucleotides are TGTGCCAGCAGTTACTCTGGGACTTTTAGCACAGATACGCAGTATTTT.

The rearrangement joins TRBV5-4 to TRBJ1-2; D might be TRBD1 (5 bases). The CDR3 spans 14 residues. The germline gives CDR1 SGHNT, CDR2 YYREEE (reference sequence). The V gene lost 0 bases and the J gene lost 5 bases, with 11 bases spanning the gap. CDR3 protein: CASSLEFTGYGYTF. The CDR3 region has the DNA TGTGCCAGCAGCTTGGAATTTACAGGATATGGCTACACCTTC.

The chain combines TRBV5-4 with TRBJ2-2; the match to TRBD1 covers 9 bases. The CDR3 covers 15 residues. Germline V gene lookup returns CDR1 SGHNT and CDR2 YYREEE (reference sequence). V lost 4 bases to trimming and J lost 3 bases; unmatched junction nucleotides: 4. The CDR3 coding sequence is TGTGCCAGCAGCAGGACAGGGGTGGACACCGGGGAGCTGTTTTTT. Translation: CASSRTGVDTGELFF.

The V and J genes are TRBV6-5 and TRBJ1-5; 8 nucleotides match TRBD1. CDR1 and CDR2 from the germline V gene are MNHEY and SVGAGI. Unmatched junction bases numbered 6, after V lost 5 bases and J lost 6 bases. The CDR3 is made up of 14 amino acids. The CDR3 sequence: CASSRQGAGQPQHF. DNA for the CDR3: TGTGCCAGCAGTCGGCAGGGGGCCGGTCAGCCCCAGCATTTT.

This clone occurred a few times. The chain has TRBV9 and TRBJ1-1, with a weak D call TRBD1 (6 bases). Germline V gene lookup returns CDR1 SGDLS and CDR2 YYNGEE. The CDR3 contains 19 residues. The V and J ends lost 0 bases and 0 bases respectively, with 21 bases between them. DNA for the CDR3: TGTGCCAGCAGCGTAGGTTCTGGGGGGGGGCGGATAGTGAACACTGAAGCTTTCTTT. It yields the protein CASSVGSGGGRIVNTEAFF.

Only one count was recorded for this clone. This chain joins TRBV9 and TRBJ2-3, with D possibly matching TRBD2 (7 bases). V lost 3 bases to trimming and J lost 5 bases, with 10 bases between them. The length of the CDR3 is 13 residues. From germline, CDR1 is SGDLS and CDR2 YYNGEE. Written as DNA, the CDR3 is TGTGCCAGCAGCGGGGGGGGGCTAGATACGCAGTATTTT. Residues: CASSGGGLDTQYF.

This clone was seen a single time. This chain joins TRBV7-9 and TRBJ1-5, with TRBD1 matching over 9 bases. Looked up from germline, CDR1 is SEHNR and CDR2 is FQNEAQ (reference sequence). The ends lost 5 bases at V and 1 base at J; junction bases unmatched: 6. CDR3 size: 16 residues. CDR3 protein: CASSGGTGRSNQPQHF. DNA of the CDR3: TGTGCCAGCAGCGGCGGGACAGGGCGGAGCAATCAGCCCCAGCATTTT.

The chain links TRBV5-4 to TRBJ1-2, with a weak D call TRBD1 (5 bases). There are 18 residues in the CDR3. Trimming took 3 bases from V and 1 from J, leaving 22 bases between them. Germline loops: CDR1 SGHNT, CDR2 YYREEE (reference sequence). CDR3 sequence (DNA): TGTGCCAGCAGCTCGGTACAGGCGGCCATACGACGTAACTATGGCTACACCTTC. Translating gives CASSSVQAAIRRNYGYTF.

The chain links TRBV9 to TRBJ2-7; 8 nucleotides match TRBD2. Germline V CDR1 and CDR2: SGDLS, YYNGEE. Unmatched junction bases numbered 8, after V lost 0 bases and J lost 6 bases. This CDR3 region has 15 residues. The CDR3 DNA is TGTGCCAGCAGCGTAGGAGGAGCGGGAGTCGGCGAGCAGTACTTC. Protein: CASSVGGAGVGEQYF.

A few counts support this clone. The V gene is TRBV6-6, the J gene TRBJ1-1, with D unresolved. The CDR3 is made up of 14 amino acids. CDR1 and CDR2 from the germline V gene are MNHNY and SVGAGI (reference sequence). Trimming took off 0 bases at V and 7 bases at J, with 12 bases between the two ends. The CDR3 region has the DNA TGTGCCAGCAGTTACTCGTGGGCAGGCAGTGAAGCTTTCTTT. It translates to CASSYSWAGSEAFF.

The V gene is TRBV28, the J gene TRBJ2-7; the match to TRBD2 covers 9 bases. In germline, CDR1 is MDHEN, CDR2 SYDVKM. There are 17 residues in the CDR3. The ends lost 5 bases at V and 0 bases at J; junction bases unmatched: 11. In DNA form, the CDR3 reads TGTGCCAGCAGTACCCACGGGGGGCGGGAGGGCTCCTACGAGCAGTACTTC. It is translated as CASSTHGGREGSYEQYF. The variable domain in full, completed from reference TRBV28 and TRBJ2-7, reads DVKVTQSSRYLVKRTGEKVFLECVQDMDHENMFWYRQDPGLGLRLIYFSYDVKMKEKGDIPEGYSVSREKKERFSLILESASTNQTSMYLCASSTHGGREGSYEQYFGPGTRLTVT.

This clone was recorded a few times. The genes are TRBV9 and TRBJ2-1, with D perhaps matching TRBD2 (6 bases). The germline CDR1 and CDR2 sequences are SGDLS and YYNGEE. The V end was cut by 4 bases, the J end by 8 bases, with 22 bases between. This CDR3 region has 16 residues. The CDR3 sequence is CASSPRVGGRWDEQFF. CDR3 nucleotide sequence: TGTGCCAGCAGCCCCAGGGTGGGGGGAAGATGGGATGAGCAGTTCTTC.

This sequence joins TRBV5-1 and TRBJ2-4, with 7 bases aligning to TRBD2. V was pared by 4 bases and J by 0 bases, with 7 bases of the junction left unmatched. This CDR3 has 16 residues. Germline V lookup: CDR1 SGHRS, CDR2 YFSETQ. The CDR3 region is CASSLASGLAKNIQYF. The CDR3 DNA sequence: TGCGCCAGCAGCCTGGCTAGCGGCCTAGCCAAAAACATTCAGTACTTC.

The V call is TRBV28, the J call TRBJ2-1; D gene ambiguous. CDR3 length: 15 residues. Trimming stripped 5 bases from V and 8 bases from J, with 19 bases between. Germline loops: CDR1 MDHEN, CDR2 SYDVKM. CDR3 nucleotides: TGTGCCAGCAGTCCGAGCGACTCGAAAGGCGATGAGCAGTTCTTC. Translated, it gives CASSPSDSKGDEQFF.

The rearrangement uses TRBV18 and TRBJ2-5, with 7 positions matching TRBD2. CDR3 length: 15 residues. The V segment lost 4 bases and the J segment 4 bases; nucleotides outside the gene matches: 9. Germline V CDR1 and CDR2: KGHSH, LQKENI. CDR3 residues: CASSRSRGEGETQYF. In nucleotides, the CDR3 is TGTGCCAGCTCACGAAGCCGGGGGGAAGGAGAGACCCAGTACTTC.

This clone showed up just once. This chain joins TRBV11-3 and TRBJ2-5; D may be TRBD1 (5 bases). Matching the DNA end better, TRBJ2-7 makes the J call doubtful. The CDR3 runs 13 residues. Germline CDR1 and CDR2: SGHNT and YENEEA. In DNA form, the CDR3 reads TGTGCCAGGGCGACAGATCGCTCCTACGAGCAGTACTTC. This gives the protein CARATDRSYEQYF.

The genes are TRBV5-1 and TRBJ2-7, with 12 nucleotides matching TRBD1. After removal of 3 bases from V and 5 bases from J, the junction contained 6 bases not matched to a gene. The CDR3 covers 15 residues. Germline values: CDR1 SGHRS, CDR2 YFSETQ. The CDR3 DNA sequence: TGCGCCAGCAGCTCGGGGACAGGGGGCCGCCACGAGCAGTACTTC. This translates into CASSSGTGGRHEQYF.

The rearrangement links TRBV2 to TRBJ2-6; possible D gene TRBD2, 6 bases. This CDR3 has 16 residues. Germline CDR1 and CDR2: SNHLY and FYNNEI. The V and J ends lost 0 bases and 2 bases respectively, with 8 bases between them. Here the CDR3 reads CASSEARGAGANVLTF. DNA of the CDR3: TGTGCCAGCAGTGAAGCGCGCGGGGCTGGGGCCAACGTCCTGACTTTC.

The chain recombines TRBV7-3 with TRBJ1-2; D might be TRBD1 (6 bases). Trimming left V 4 bases short and J 0 bases short, with 9 bases between. Germline values: CDR1 SGHTA, CDR2 FQGTGA. This CDR3 has 14 residues. The CDR3 loop is CASSSGQSNYGYTF. CDR3 DNA: TGTGCCAGCAGCTCAGGACAGTCTAACTATGGCTACACCTTC.

This clone was found once. The V call is TRBV28, the J call TRBJ2-3; 11 bases are a match to TRBD2. CDR3 length equals 19 residues. The trim removed 2 bases at V and 2 bases at J, leaving 12 bases unmatched. Germline V gene sequence: CDR1 MDHEN, CDR2 SYDVKM. DNA of the CDR3: TGTGCCAGCAGTTTACCGGCGGGGGGGACTAGCGGACACACAGATACGCAGTATTTT. Amino acids: CASSLPAGGTSGHTDTQYF.

This sequence joins TRBV2 and TRBJ2-5; D is unclear. Trimming removed 3 bases from V and 2 bases from J, with 4 bases in between. Germline lookup yields CDR1 SNHLY and CDR2 FYNNEI. The CDR3 extends over 12 amino acids. CDR3 protein: CASSDRQETQYF. Here the CDR3 DNA reads TGTGCCAGCAGTGACAGGCAAGAGACCCAGTACTTC.

This clone was counted at least ten times. V usage is TRBV19 and J usage is TRBJ1-3, with D possibly matching TRBD1 (5 bases). The germline V and J ends were trimmed by 7 bases and 1 base, with 11 bases remaining between them. CDR3 size: 14 residues. Germline values: CDR1 LNHDA, CDR2 SQIVND (reference sequence). CDR3: CASTPGGSGNTIYF. The CDR3 DNA reads TGTGCCAGTACCCCGGGGGGATCTGGAAACACCATATATTTT.

This rearrangement joins TRBV7-6 to TRBJ2-2; D is perhaps TRBD1 (5 bases). CDR1 SGHVS and CDR2 FNYEAQ come from the germline V gene. The V end lost 1 base, the J end lost 6 bases, and 12 bases lay between the germline ends. The CDR3 has 15 residues. The CDR3 DNA reads TGTGCCAGCAGCTTAGGGCTAGGGGTAGCCGGGGAGCTGTTTTTT. Protein: CASSLGLGVAGELFF.